This T cell receptor (beta chain) originates from a study of early T cells in non-severe SARS-CoV-2 infection. Background on the study: RNA in bulk from unsorted whole blood was sequenced, and chains were unpaired.

Trimming cost V 2 bases and J 2 bases; bases outside gene matches: 2. CDR3 length equals 15 residues. MiXCR, run by TCRdb on the 5' RACE reads, gives a single entry per CDR3 protein. This sample has around 70,000 distinct CDR3 sequences; 9.1% occur once, and the top ten carry 3.2%. This clonotype was seen ten or more times. Sample: whole blood. The chain uses TRBV12-3 or TRBV12-4 and TRBJ2-7, with 11 bases aligning to TRBD2. This sequence was found in an adult who was a healthcare worker with PCR-confirmed SARS-CoV-2 infection or an uninfected control (not recorded which). The CDR3 bases are TGTGCCAGCAGTTTATCTAGCGGGAGGCCCTACGAGCAGTACTTC. Translation gives CASSLSSGRPYEQYF.